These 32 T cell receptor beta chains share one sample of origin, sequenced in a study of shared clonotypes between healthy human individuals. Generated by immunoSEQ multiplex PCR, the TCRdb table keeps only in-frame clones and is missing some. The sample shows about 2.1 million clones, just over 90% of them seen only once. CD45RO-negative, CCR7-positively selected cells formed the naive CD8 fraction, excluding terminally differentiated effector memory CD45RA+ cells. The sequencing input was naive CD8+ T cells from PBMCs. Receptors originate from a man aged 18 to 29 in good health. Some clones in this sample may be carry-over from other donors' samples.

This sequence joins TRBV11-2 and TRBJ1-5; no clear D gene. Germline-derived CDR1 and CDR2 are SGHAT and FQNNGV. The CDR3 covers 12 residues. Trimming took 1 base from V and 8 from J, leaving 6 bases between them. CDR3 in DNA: TGTGCCAGCAGCTTAGGGAAGGAGCCCCAGCATTTT. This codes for CASSLGKEPQHF. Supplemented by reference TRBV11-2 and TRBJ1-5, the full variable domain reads EAGVAQSPRYKIIEKRQSVAFWCNPISGHATLYWYQQILGQGPKLLIQFQNNGVVDDSQLPKDRFSAERLKGVDSTLKIQPAKLEDSAVYLCASSLGKEPQHFGDGTRLSIL.

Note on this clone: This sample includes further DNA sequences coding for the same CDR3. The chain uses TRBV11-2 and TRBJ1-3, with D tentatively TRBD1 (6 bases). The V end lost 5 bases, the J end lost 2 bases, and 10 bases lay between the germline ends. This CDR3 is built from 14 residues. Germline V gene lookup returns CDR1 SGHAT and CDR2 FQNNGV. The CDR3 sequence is CASSSTGPGNTIYF. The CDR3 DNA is TGTGCCAGCAGCAGCACAGGGCCTGGAAACACCATATATTTT.

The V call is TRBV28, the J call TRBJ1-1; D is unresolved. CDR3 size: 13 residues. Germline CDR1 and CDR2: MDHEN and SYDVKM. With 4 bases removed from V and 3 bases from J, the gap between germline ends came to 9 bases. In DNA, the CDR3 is TGTGCCAGCAGTTATCAGCCTTACACTGAAGCTTTCTTT. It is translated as CASSYQPYTEAFF.

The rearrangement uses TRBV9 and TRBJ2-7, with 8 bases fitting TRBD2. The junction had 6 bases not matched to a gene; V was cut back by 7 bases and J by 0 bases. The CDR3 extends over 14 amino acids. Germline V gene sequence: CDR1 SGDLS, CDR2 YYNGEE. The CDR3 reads CASGSGEPSYEQYF. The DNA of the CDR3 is TGTGCCAGCGGTAGCGGGGAACCCTCCTACGAGCAGTACTTC.

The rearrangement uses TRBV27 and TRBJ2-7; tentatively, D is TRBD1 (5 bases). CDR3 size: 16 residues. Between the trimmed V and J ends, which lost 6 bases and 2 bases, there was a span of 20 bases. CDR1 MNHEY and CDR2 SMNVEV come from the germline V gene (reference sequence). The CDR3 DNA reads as TGTGCCAGCAGCGTGAGGAACCTTAAGGGGACCTACGAGCAGTACTTC. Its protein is CASSVRNLKGTYEQYF.

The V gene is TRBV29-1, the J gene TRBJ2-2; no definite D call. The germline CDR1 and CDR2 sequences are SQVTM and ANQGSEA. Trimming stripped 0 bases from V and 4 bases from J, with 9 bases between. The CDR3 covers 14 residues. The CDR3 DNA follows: TGCAGCGTTGAAGAGGGCCGTGGCACCGGGGAGCTGTTTTTT. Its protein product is CSVEEGRGTGELFF.

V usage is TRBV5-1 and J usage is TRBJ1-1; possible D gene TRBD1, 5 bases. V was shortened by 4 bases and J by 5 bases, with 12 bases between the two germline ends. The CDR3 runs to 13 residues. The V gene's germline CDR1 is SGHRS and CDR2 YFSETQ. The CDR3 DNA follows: TGCGCCAGCAGCCTATTTACAGGAACTGAAGCTTTCTTT. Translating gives CASSLFTGTEAFF. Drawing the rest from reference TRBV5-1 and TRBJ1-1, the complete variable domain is KAGVTQTPRYLIKTRGQQVTLSCSPISGHRSVSWYQQTPGQGLQFLFEYFSETQRNKGNFPGRFSGRQFSNSRSEMNVSTLELGDSALYLCASSLFTGTEAFFGQGTRLTVV.

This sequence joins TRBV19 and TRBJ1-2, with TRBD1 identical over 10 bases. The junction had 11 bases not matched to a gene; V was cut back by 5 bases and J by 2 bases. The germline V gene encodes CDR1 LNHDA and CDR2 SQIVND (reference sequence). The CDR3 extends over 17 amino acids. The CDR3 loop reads CASSARDRGPPNYGYTF. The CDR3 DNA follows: TGTGCCAGTAGTGCCCGGGACAGGGGCCCCCCCAACTATGGCTACACCTTC. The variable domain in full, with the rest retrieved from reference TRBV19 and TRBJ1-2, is DGGITQSPKYLFRKEGQNVTLSCEQNLNHDAMYWYRQDPGQGLRLIYYSQIVNDFQKGDIAEGYSVSREKKESFPLTVTSAQKNPTAFYLCASSARDRGPPNYGYTFGSGTRLTVV.

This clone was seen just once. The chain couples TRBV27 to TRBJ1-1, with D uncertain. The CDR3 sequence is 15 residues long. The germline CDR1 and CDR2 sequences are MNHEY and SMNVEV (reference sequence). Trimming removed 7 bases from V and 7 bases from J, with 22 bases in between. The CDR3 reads CASTWRGVPTGEAFF. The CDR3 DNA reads TGTGCCAGCACCTGGCGGGGAGTCCCTACGGGTGAAGCTTTCTTT.

Written as DNA, the CDR3 is TGTGCCAGCAGCTCCCGACTAGTTGGCGTAACGTACGAGCAGTACTTC. Its translation: CASSSRLVGVTYEQYF. The chain combines TRBV7-2 with TRBJ2-7, with a tentative D call TRBD2 (6 bases). Germline-derived CDR1 and CDR2 are SGHTA and FQGNSA. V was clipped by 4 bases and J by 4 bases, with 20 bases between them. The CDR3 loop spans 16 amino acids. Complete variable domain (other parts from reference TRBV7-2 and TRBJ2-7): GAGVSQSPSNKVTEKGKDVELRCDPISGHTALYWYRQSLGQGLEFLIYFQGNSAPDKSGLPSDRFSAERTGGSVSTLTIQRTQQEDSAVYLCASSSRLVGVTYEQYFGPGTRLTVT.

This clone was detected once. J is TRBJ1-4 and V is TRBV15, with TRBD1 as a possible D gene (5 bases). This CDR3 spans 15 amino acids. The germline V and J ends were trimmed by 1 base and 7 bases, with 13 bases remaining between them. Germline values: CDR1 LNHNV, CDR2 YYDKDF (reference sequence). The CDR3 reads CATSRGAGLGEKLFF. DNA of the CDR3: TGTGCCACCAGCAGAGGAGCAGGGTTGGGTGAAAAACTGTTTTTT.

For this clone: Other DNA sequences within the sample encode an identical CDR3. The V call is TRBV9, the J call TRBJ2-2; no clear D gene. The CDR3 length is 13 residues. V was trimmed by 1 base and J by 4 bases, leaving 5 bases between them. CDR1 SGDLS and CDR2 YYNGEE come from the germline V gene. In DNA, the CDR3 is TGTGCCAGCAGCGTATTACTCACCGGGGAGCTGTTTTTT. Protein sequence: CASSVLLTGELFF.

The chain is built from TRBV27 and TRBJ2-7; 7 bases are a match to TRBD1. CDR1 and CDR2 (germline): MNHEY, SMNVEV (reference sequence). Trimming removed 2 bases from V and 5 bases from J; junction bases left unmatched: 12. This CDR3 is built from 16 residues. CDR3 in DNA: TGTGCCAGCAGTTTACAAGGGGGCACCTATACAAACGAGCAGTACTTC. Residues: CASSLQGGTYTNEQYF.

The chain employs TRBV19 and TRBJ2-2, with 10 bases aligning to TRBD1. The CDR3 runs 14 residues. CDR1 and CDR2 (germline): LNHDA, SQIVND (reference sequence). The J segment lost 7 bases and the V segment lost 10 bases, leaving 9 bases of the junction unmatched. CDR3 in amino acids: CATIRQGAFGELFF. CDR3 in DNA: TGTGCCACAATTCGACAGGGGGCGTTCGGGGAGCTGTTTTTT.

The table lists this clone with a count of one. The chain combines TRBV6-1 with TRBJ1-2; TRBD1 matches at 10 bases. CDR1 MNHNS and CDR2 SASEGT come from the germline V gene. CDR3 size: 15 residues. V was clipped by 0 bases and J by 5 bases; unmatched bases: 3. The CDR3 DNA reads TGTGCCAGCAGTGAAGCACCGGGACAGGGGTATGGCTACACCTTC. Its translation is CASSEAPGQGYGYTF.

The CDR3 sequence: CASGENRVGGYTF. The CDR3 nucleotides read TGCGCCAGCGGGGAGAACAGGGTTGGGGGCTACACCTTC. The rearrangement links TRBV10-2 to TRBJ1-2; TRBD1 might be the D (6 bases). The CDR3 runs to 13 residues. Per germline, CDR1 WSHSY and CDR2 SAAADI. Trimming cost V 8 bases and J 8 bases, with 18 bases left between them.

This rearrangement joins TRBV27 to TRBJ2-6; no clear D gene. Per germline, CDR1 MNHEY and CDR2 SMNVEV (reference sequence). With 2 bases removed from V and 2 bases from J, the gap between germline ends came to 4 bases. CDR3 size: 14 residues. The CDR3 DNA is TGTGCCAGCAGTTTAGTTACTGGGGCCAACGTCCTGACTTTC. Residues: CASSLVTGANVLTF.

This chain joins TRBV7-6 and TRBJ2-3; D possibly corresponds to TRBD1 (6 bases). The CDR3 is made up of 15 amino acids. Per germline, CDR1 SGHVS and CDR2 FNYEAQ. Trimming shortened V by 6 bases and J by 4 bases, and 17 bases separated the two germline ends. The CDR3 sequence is CASSSTPGGADTQYF. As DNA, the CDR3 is TGTGCCAGCAGTAGTACCCCTGGGGGCGCAGATACGCAGTATTTT.

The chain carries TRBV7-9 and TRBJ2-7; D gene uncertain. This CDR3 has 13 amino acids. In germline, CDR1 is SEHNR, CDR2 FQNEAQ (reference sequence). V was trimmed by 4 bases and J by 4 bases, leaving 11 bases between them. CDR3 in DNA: TGTGCCAGCAGCTCCGTTACGAGTTACGAGCAGTACTTC. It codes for CASSSVTSYEQYF.

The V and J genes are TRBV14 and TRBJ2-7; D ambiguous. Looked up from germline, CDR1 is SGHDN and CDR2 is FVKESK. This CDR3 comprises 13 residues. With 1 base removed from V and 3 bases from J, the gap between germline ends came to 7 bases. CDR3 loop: CASSQARNYEQYF. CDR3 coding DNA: TGTGCCAGCAGCCAAGCCCGGAACTACGAGCAGTACTTC.

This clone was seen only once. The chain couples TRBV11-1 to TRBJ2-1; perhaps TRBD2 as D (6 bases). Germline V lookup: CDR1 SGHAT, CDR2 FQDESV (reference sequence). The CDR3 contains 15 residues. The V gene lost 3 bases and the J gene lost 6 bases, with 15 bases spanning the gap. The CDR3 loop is CASSLRRGTSNEQFF. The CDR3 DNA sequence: TGTGCCAGCAGCTTGCGGCGGGGTACGTCCAATGAGCAGTTCTTC.

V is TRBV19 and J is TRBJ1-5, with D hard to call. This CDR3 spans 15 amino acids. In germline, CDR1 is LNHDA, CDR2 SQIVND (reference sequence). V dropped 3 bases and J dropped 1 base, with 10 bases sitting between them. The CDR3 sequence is CASSIDPASNQPQHF. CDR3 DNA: TGTGCCAGTAGTATTGACCCAGCGAGCAATCAGCCCCAGCATTTT.

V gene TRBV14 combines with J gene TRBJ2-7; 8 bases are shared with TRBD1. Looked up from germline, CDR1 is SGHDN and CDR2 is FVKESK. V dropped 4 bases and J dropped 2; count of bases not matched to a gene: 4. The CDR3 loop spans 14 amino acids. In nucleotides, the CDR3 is TGTGCCAGCAGCCTTCGACAGGGGCCCTACGAGCAGTACTTC. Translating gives CASSLRQGPYEQYF. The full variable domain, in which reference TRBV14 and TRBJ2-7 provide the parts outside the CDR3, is EAGVTQFPSHSVIEKGQTVTLRCDPISGHDNLYWYRRVMGKEIKFLLHFVKESKQDESGMPNNRFLAERTGGTYSTLKVQPAELEDSGVYFCASSLRQGPYEQYFGPGTRLTVT.

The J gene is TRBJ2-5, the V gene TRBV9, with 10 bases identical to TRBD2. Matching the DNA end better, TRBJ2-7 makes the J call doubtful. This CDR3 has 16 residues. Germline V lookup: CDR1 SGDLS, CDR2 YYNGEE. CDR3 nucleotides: TGTGCCAGCAGCGGGATAGCGGGAGGCCTCTCCTACGAGCAGTACTTC. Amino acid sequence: CASSGIAGGLSYEQYF.

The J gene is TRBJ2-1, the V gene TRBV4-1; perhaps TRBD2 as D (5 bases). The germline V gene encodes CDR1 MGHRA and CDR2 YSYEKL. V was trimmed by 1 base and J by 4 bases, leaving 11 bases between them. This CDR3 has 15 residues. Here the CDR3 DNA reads TGCGCCAGCAGCCAAGCCCCACCGGGGTACAATGAGCAGTTCTTC. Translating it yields CASSQAPPGYNEQFF.

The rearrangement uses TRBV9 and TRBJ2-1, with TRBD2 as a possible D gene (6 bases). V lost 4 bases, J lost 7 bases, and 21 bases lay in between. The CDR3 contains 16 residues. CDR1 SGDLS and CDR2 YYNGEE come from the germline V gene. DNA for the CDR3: TGTGCCAGCAGCCCGCACCAGACCAACCGGGGGAATGAGCAGTTCTTC. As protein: CASSPHQTNRGNEQFF.

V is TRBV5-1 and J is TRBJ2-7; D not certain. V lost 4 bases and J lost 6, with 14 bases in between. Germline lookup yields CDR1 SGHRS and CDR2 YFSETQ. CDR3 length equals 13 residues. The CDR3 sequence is CASSPMRLGEQYF. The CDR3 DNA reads TGCGCCAGCAGCCCAATGCGGTTAGGCGAGCAGTACTTC.

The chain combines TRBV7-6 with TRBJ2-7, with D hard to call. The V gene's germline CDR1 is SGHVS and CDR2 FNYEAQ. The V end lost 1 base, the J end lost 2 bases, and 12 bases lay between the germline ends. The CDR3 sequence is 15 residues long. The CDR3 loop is CASSLEGGEPYEQYF. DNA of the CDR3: TGTGCCAGCAGCTTAGAGGGCGGAGAGCCCTACGAGCAGTACTTC.

CDR3 nucleotides: TGTGCCAGCAGCTCGGGCGGGAAGGGGGAGCAGTACTTC. Translation: CASSSGGKGEQYF. The V and J genes are TRBV7-3 and TRBJ2-7; a weak D match, TRBD2 (6 bases). The ends were cut back, 4 bases at V and 7 bases at J, with 14 bases in the middle. Germline loops: CDR1 SGHTA, CDR2 FQGTGA. The CDR3 loop spans 13 amino acids.

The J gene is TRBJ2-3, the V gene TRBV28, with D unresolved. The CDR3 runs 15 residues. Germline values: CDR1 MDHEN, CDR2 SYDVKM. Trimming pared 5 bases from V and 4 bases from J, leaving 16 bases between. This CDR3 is CASSPPRLPSDTQYF. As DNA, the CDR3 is TGTGCCAGCAGTCCCCCTAGACTCCCCTCAGATACGCAGTATTTT.

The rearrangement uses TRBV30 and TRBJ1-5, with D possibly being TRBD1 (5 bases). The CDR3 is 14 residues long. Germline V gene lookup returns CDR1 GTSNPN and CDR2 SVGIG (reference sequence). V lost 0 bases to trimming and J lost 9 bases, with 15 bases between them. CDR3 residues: CAWSVTAGLAPQHF. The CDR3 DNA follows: TGTGCCTGGAGTGTAACAGCAGGGCTTGCGCCCCAGCATTTT.

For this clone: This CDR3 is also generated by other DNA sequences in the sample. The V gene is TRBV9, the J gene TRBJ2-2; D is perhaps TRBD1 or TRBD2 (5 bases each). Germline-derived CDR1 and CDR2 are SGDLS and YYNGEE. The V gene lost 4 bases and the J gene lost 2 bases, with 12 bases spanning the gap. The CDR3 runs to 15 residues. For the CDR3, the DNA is TGTGCCAGCAGCCCGGGGACCGCTAACACCGGGGAGCTGTTTTTT. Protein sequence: CASSPGTANTGELFF.